The 18 T cell receptor beta chains given below trace back to one sample, sequenced in a study of tumor and adjacent non-tumor tissue in lung cancer. TCRbeta libraries were built with three rounds of nested PCR, modified from ARM-PCR. TCRdb itself ran the multiplex PCR reads through MiXCR, one entry per CDR3 protein. The sample shows about 98,000 distinct CDR3 sequences, 80% of them seen only once. RNA was extracted from bulk tissue without any cell sorting. Distant lung tissue was collected more than 3 cm away from the tumor edge. The sample was distant non-tumor lung tissue. These receptors were collected from a man aged 55 to 69 with small cell lung cancer.

Of note for this clonotype: Given a much more abundant clone one base away, this may be a read error. The chain is built from TRBV28 and TRBJ2-6; D perhaps matches TRBD2 (5 bases). The ends were cut back, 1 base at V and 3 bases at J, with 10 bases in the middle. The germline CDR1 and CDR2 sequences are MDHEN and SYDVKM. CDR3 size: 16 residues. Here the CDR3 DNA reads TGTGCCAGCAGTTTATCCAGTGGAGGTGGGGCCAACGTCCTGACTTTC. Protein sequence: CASSLSSGGGANVLTF.

This chain joins TRBV12-3 or TRBV12-4 and TRBJ1-5; TRBD2 is a possible D gene (8 bases). The J call may be in error: the DNA end matches TRBJ2-3 better. There are 14 residues in the CDR3. CDR3 sequence (DNA): TGTGCCAGCATAGCGGGACAGCCAAATCAGCCCCAGTATTTT. Translating it yields CASIAGQPNQPQYF.

This chain joins TRBV12-3 or TRBV12-4 and TRBJ2-1, with no clear D. This CDR3 is 13 amino acids long. Trimming took off 5 bases at V and 9 bases at J, with 14 bases between the two ends. CDR3 region: CASSPIYGSEQFF. In DNA, the CDR3 is TGTGCCAGCAGTCCTATTTACGGAAGTGAGCAGTTCTTC.

Concerning this clonotype: The junction does not match germline at one end; this may be a read error. The chain carries TRBV7-3 and TRBJ2-7; D ambiguous. Germline CDR1 is SGHTA and CDR2 is FQGTGA. This CDR3 contains 10 residues. CDR3 sequence (DNA): TGTGCCTGCAGATTAAACGAGCAGTACTTC. This sequence encodes CACRLNEQYF. The entire variable domain, with the rest obtained from reference TRBV7-3 and TRBJ2-7, is as follows: GAGVSQTPSNKVTEKGKYVELRCDPISGHTALYWYRQSLGQGPEFLIYFQGTGAADDSGLPNDRFFAVRPEGSVSTLKIQRTERGDSAVYLCACRLNEQYFGPGTRLTVT.

This clonotype was counted a few times. The chain is built from TRBV5-1 and TRBJ2-1; 7 positions match TRBD2. Trimming removed 3 bases from V and 8 bases from J; junction bases left unmatched: 8. The germline gives CDR1 SGHRS, CDR2 YFSETQ. CDR3 size: 14 residues. CDR3 sequence: CASSSSGTADEQFF. In DNA form, the CDR3 reads TGCGCCAGCAGCTCTAGCGGTACCGCCGATGAGCAGTTCTTC.

Worth noting for this clonotype: A read error may be the cause here, since a much bigger clone is one base away. This sequence joins TRBV20-1 and TRBJ1-4, with 10 bases that match TRBD1. Germline V lookup: CDR1 DFQATT, CDR2 SNEGSKA (reference sequence). Trimming cost V 6 bases and J 8 bases; bases outside gene matches: 6. This CDR3 comprises 13 residues. The CDR3 bases are TGCAGTGCCACGACAGGGGGCAAAGAAAAACTGTTTTTT. It yields the protein CSATTGGKEKLFF.

Regarding this clonotype: A much larger clone lies a single base off, so this may be a read error. The CDR3: CAISEGAASYGGYTF. The CDR3 DNA sequence: TGTGCCATCAGTGAGGGAGCAGCCTCCTACGGTGGCTACACCTTC. V gene TRBV10-3 combines with J gene TRBJ1-2; the D is unclear. CDR1 ENHRY and CDR2 SYGVKD come from the germline V gene. V was clipped by 2 bases and J by 7 bases, with 17 bases between them. The CDR3 runs 15 residues.

Concerning this clonotype itself: The conserved final phenylalanine or tryptophan is absent from the CDR3, which likely points to a read error. Because the CDR3's place on the DNA is in doubt, the DNA is left out and the CDR3 is given as listed by TCRdb. The chain uses TRBV11-3 and TRBJ2-1; the table's TRBD2 call for D was not verified on the DNA. Including both end residues, the CDR3 is 13 amino acids long. Germline V CDR1 and CDR2: SGHNT, YENEEA. CDR3 loop: CASSTKNEGERFL.

To note about this clonotype: This likely comes from a read error, as the CDR3 has no conserved phenylalanine or tryptophan at its end. The chain recombines TRBV4-2 with TRBJ2-1, with 15 bases identical to TRBD2. Trimming cost V 0 bases and J 5 bases; bases outside gene matches: 11. The CDR3 length is 20 residues. Germline V gene sequence: CDR1 LGHNA, CDR2 YNFKEQ. The DNA of the CDR3 is TGTGCCAGCAGCCAAGACCCCAGGACTAGCGGGAGGGCCCTCCACAATGAGCAGTTCATC. Translation gives CASSQDPRTSGRALHNEQFI.

This clonotype was seen only once. Relative to the germline gene, one junction end is altered; a read error may explain this. The V gene is TRBV11-2, the J gene TRBJ2-1; the D gene is possibly TRBD1 (5 bases). Germline V CDR1 and CDR2: SGHAT, FQNNGV. This CDR3 has 14 amino acids. The CDR3 loop is CASRLEAGLVEHFF. CDR3 coding DNA: TGTGCCAGCAGATTAGAGGCAGGGTTGGTCGAGCACTTCTTC.

This clonotype was counted at least ten times. This chain links TRBV12-3 or TRBV12-4 with TRBJ2-3; D gene uncertain. CDR3 length: 12 residues. With 3 bases removed from V and 10 bases from J, the gap between germline ends came to 11 bases. In DNA, the CDR3 is TGTGCCAGCAGTTTTTACCCTGCTGCGCAGTATTTT. Amino acids: CASSFYPAAQYF.

As concerns this clonotype: The final CDR3 position lacks the conserved phenylalanine or tryptophan, pointing to a likely read error. The chain carries TRBV6-1 and TRBJ1-4, with 9 bases lining up with TRBD1. This CDR3 is 16 amino acids long. Per germline, CDR1 MNHNS and CDR2 SASEGT. With V trimmed by 9 bases and J by 0 bases, 8 bases remained unmatched. CDR3 coding DNA: TGTGCCAGTAGAAACACAGGGGGCGCAACTAATGAAAAACTGTTTTAT. Amino acids: CASRNTGGATNEKLFY.

Note on this clonotype: A read error may produce the germline difference seen at one junction end. The chain employs TRBV11-2 and TRBJ2-1, with D unclear. Germline V gene lookup returns CDR1 SGHAT and CDR2 FQNNGV. CDR3 length equals 14 residues. The CDR3 here is CANSLEAMLVEQFF. The DNA of the CDR3 is TGTGCCAACAGCTTAGAGGCAATGTTGGTTGAGCAGTTCTTC.

Worth noting for this clonotype: At one end, the junction sequence differs from germline, possibly due to a read error. This chain links TRBV11-2 with TRBJ1-1; D is possibly TRBD1 (5 bases). The CDR3 contains 15 residues. Germline CDR1 and CDR2: SGHAT and FQNNGV. The CDR3 protein is CASSRVGHLDIEAVF. Here the CDR3 DNA reads TGTGCCAGCAGCCGCGTCGGACACCTGGACATTGAAGCTGTCTTT.

To note about this clonotype: One junction end does not reproduce the germline sequence, and a read error may be involved. The genes are TRBV11-2 and TRBJ1-1; D unclear. CDR3 length: 13 amino acids. Germline assignment: CDR1 SGHAT and CDR2 FQNNGV. This chain's CDR3 is CASSLGPYTDAFF. CDR3 DNA sequence: TGTGCCAGCAGCTTAGGCCCGTACACTGATGCTTTCTTC.

Remarks on this clonotype: An end of the junction does not agree with germline; a read error may underlie this. CDR3 sequence reads: CASSPEEANIQYF. DNA of the CDR3: TGTGCCAGCAGCCCAGAAGAGGCAAACATTCAGTACTTT. This chain uses TRBV4-2 with TRBJ2-4, with D unresolved. The CDR3 totals 13 residues. Germline CDR1 reads LGHNA; CDR2 reads YNFKEQ.

Points on this clonotype: Sequence at one end of the junction differs from germline and may be a read error. The V call is TRBV6-5, the J call TRBJ1-2; possible D gene TRBD1, 6 bases. Germline V lookup: CDR1 MNHEY, CDR2 SVGAGI. The CDR3 has 14 residues. The CDR3 region is CASSDQGHTYGYTF. The CDR3 DNA reads as TGCGCCAGCAGTGACCAGGGACATACCTATGGCTACACCTTC.

Concerning this clonotype: The CDR3 does not close with the conserved phenylalanine or tryptophan, likely indicating a read error. J is TRBJ2-1 and V is TRBV5-1, with TRBD2 matching over 15 bases. The CDR3 extends over 17 amino acids. J gave up 5 bases and V 3 bases, and 6 bases lay outside the gene matches. Germline loops: CDR1 SGHRS, CDR2 YFSETQ. CDR3 sequence reads: CASSWGLAGGADNEQFV. In DNA form, the CDR3 reads TGCGCCAGCAGCTGGGGACTAGCGGGAGGAGCCGACAATGAGCAGTTCGTC.